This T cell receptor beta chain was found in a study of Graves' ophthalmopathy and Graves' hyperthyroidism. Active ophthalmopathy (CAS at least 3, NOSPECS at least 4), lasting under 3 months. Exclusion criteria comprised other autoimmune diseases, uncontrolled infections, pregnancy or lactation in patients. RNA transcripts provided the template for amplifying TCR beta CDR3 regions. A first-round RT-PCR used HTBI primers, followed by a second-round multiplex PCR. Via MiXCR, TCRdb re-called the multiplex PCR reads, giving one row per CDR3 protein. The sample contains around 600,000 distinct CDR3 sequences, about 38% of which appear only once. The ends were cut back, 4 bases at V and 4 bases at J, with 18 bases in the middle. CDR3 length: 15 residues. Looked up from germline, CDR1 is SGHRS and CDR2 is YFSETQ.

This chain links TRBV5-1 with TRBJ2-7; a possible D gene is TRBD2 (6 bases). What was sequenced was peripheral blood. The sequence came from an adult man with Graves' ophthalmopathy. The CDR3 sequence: CASSVGGRERYEQYF. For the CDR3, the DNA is TGCGCCAGCAGCGTGGGGGGTCGTGAGAGGTACGAGCAGTACTTC.